This T cell receptor beta chain was observed in a study of STAT5B mutations in CD4+ large granular lymphocyte leukemia. Generated by immunoSEQ multiplex PCR, the TCRdb table keeps only in-frame clones and is missing some. This sample has tens of thousands of clones, with roughly 84% found just once. The germline gives CDR1 SGHNT, CDR2 YYREEE (reference sequence). V was trimmed by 1 base and J by 3 bases, leaving 8 bases between them. This CDR3 has 14 amino acids. This clone was seen once. The clonotype was recovered from a human donor in good health. Sequencing used CD4+ T cells from blood buffy coats. This chain connects TRBV5-4 to TRBJ1-5; D may be TRBD1 (5 bases). The CDR3 spells CASSLQGINQPQHF. DNA for the CDR3: TGTGCCAGCAGCTTGCAGGGTATCAATCAGCCCCAGCATTTT.